Detailed here is one T cell receptor (beta chain). No antigen is known for it. The junction differs from germline at one of its ends, possibly a read error. The sample is drawn from a study of Tregs in tolerant kidney transplant recipients (dated by TCRdb to between 2019 and 2020). With regard to the full study: Other Treg samples came from a roughly three-day mixed lymphocyte reaction with belatacept, some followed by a roughly 5-day donor restimulation, before sorting recipient CD4+CD25+CD127- cells. The study applied TCRbeta sequencing to find donor-specific regulatory T cells before combined kidney and bone marrow transplantation and then followed those same cells after transplant. TCRbeta repertoire sequencing was used in 3 healthy controls to compare several methods for expanding Tregs specific for an allogeneic donor. During sorting of primary belatacept mixed lymphocyte reaction cultures, recipient cells were distinguished from donor cells with antibodies.

Here is what the overall study found, with its caveats: Because the study included only a small number of patients, the results must be confirmed in larger populations and under other immunosuppression protocols. Expanding Tregs with activated donor B cells appeared to identify the most biologically relevant and donor-specific TCRbeta repertoire. Biological reproducibility was not examined directly, but technical replication error appeared to be minimal.

Healthy control blood was obtained either as purchased buffy coats or from healthy volunteers. Healthy control blood was processed to PBMCs with a Ficoll density gradient and then cryopreserved, whereas patient PBMCs were collected both before and after transplant. Genomic DNA was extracted from sorted cells with the QIAGEN DNeasy Blood and Tissue Kit for TCRbeta CDR3 sequencing. High-throughput TCRbeta CDR3 sequencing, including PCR amplification with bias correction and internal controls, was performed commercially through immunoSEQ. From the authors' description of their analysis: Unique productive TCRbeta sequences were defined by CDR3 nucleotide sequence when primers matched and otherwise by CDR3 amino acid sequence together with Vbeta and Jbeta genes. Sequences were defined as donor-reactive when expanded at least 5-fold in CFSE-low cells versus unstimulated cells and present at a frequency of at least 0.01% in CFSE-low cells. Jensen-Shannon divergence, calculated on the top 100 TCRbeta sequences ranked by frequency, was used to quantify repertoire divergence. For samples with multiple sequencing runs, sorting error was corrected in each run separately before the runs were combined. Held by TCRdb, this immuneACCESS table contains in-frame sequences only and omits some clones. Under half of the omission traces to an unresolved V gene where checked; the cause of the rest is unknown. Clone size and V and J calls were adopted from that table, with D and trimming inferred from the DNA. For this sample there are about 44,000 clones; around 95% appear just once. The top ten clonotypes cover about 0.41% of the sample.

The TCR originated in a human donor in good health. What was sequenced was Tregs from blood cultured with allogeneic cells.

In nucleotides, the sequence is TGTGCCGGCAGCCAAGAAGGACTAGCGGGGGGGCCTTGGGAGACCCAGTACTTC. Its protein product is CAGSQEGLAGGPWETQYF. The rearrangement combines TRBV4-2 with TRBJ2-5, and 15 junctional nucleotides match TRBD2. There are 18 amino acids in the CDR3, from cysteine to phenylalanine inclusive. The retained sequence is limited to the CDR3, 54 bases, with the frame set at the first base. Taken from the germline V gene, the CDR1 and CDR2 loops are LGHNA and YNFKEQ.